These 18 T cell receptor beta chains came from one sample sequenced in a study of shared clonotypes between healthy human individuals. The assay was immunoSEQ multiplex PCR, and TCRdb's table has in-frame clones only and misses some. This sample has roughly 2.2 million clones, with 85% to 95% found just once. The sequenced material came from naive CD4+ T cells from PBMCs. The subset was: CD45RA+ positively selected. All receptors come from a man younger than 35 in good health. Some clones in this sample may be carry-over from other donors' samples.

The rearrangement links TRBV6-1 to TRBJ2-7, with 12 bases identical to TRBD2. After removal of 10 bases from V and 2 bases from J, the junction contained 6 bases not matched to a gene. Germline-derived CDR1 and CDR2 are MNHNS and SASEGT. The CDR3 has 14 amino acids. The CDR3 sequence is CATWTSGTPYEQYF. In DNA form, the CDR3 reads TGTGCCACTTGGACTAGCGGGACCCCCTACGAGCAGTACTTC.

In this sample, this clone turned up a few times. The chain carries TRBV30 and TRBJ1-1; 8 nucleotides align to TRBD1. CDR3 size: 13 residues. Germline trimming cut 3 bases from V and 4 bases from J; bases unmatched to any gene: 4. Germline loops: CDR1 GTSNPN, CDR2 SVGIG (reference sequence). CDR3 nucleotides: TGTGCCTGGAGCCGGACAGGGATCACTGAAGCTTTCTTT. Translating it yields CAWSRTGITEAFF. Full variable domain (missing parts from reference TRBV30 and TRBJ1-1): SQTIHQWPATLVQPVGSPLSLECTVEGTSNPNLYWYRQAAGRGLQLLFYSVGIGQISSEVPQNLSASRPQDRQFILSSKKLLLSDSGFYLCAWSRTGITEAFFGQGTRLTVV.

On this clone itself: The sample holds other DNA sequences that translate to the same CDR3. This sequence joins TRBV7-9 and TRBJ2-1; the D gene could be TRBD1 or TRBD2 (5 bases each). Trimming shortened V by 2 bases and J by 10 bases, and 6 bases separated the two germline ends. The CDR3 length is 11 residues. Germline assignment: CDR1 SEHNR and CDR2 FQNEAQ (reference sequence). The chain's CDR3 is CASSLWGEQFF. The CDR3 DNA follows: TGTGCCAGCAGCTTATGGGGGGAGCAGTTCTTC.

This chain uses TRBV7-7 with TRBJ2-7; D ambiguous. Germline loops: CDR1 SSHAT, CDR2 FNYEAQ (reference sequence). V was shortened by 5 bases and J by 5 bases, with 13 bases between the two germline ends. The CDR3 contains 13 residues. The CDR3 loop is CASSTQPGNEQYF. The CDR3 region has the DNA TGTGCCAGCAGCACCCAGCCGGGTAACGAGCAGTACTTC.

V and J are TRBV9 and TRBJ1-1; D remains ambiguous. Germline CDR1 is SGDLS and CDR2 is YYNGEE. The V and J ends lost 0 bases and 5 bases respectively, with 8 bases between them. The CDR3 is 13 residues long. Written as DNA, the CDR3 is TGTGCCAGCAGCGTAGATCCGAGAACTGAAGCTTTCTTT. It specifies CASSVDPRTEAFF.

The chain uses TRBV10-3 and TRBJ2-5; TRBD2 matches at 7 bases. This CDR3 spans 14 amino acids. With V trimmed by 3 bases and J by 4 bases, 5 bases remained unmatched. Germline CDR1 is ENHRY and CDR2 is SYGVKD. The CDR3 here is CAISDSASGETQYF. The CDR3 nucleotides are TGTGCCATCAGTGACTCGGCTAGCGGAGAGACCCAGTACTTC.

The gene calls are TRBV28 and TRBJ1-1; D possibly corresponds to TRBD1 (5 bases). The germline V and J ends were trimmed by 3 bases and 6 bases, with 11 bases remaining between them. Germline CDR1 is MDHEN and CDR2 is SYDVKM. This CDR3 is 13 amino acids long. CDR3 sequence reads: CASSLGGVPEAFF. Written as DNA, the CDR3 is TGTGCCAGCAGTTTGGGGGGAGTTCCTGAAGCTTTCTTT.

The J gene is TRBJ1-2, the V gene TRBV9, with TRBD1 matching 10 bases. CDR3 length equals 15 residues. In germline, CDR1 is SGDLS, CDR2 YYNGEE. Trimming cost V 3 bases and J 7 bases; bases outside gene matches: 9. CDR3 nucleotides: TGTGCCAGCAGCGCATGGGGACAGGGGTCGACTGGCTACACCTTC. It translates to CASSAWGQGSTGYTF. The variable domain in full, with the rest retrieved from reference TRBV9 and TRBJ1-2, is DSGVTQTPKHLITATGQRVTLRCSPRSGDLSVYWYQQSLDQGLQFLIQYYNGEERAKGNILERFSAQQFPDLHSELNLSSLELGDSALYFCASSAWGQGSTGYTFGSGTRLTVV.

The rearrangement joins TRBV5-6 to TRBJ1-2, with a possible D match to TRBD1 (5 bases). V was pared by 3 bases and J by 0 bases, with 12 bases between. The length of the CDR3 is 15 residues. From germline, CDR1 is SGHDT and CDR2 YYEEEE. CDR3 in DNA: TGTGCCAGCAGCTATCGACAGCGAGCTAACTATGGCTACACCTTC. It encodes CASSYRQRANYGYTF.

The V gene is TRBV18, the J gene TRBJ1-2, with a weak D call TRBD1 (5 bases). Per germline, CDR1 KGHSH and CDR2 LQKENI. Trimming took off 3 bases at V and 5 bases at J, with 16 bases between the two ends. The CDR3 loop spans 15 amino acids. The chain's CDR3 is CASSPSRGQPYGYTF. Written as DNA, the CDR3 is TGTGCCAGCTCACCGAGTAGGGGCCAACCTTATGGCTACACCTTC.

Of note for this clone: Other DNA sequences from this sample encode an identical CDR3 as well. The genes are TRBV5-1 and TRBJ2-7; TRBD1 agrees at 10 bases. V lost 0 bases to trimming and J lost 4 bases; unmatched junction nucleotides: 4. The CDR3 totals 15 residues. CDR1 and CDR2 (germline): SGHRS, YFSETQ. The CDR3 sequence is CASSLAPGQGYEQYF. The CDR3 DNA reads TGCGCCAGCAGCTTGGCTCCGGGACAGGGGTACGAGCAGTACTTC.

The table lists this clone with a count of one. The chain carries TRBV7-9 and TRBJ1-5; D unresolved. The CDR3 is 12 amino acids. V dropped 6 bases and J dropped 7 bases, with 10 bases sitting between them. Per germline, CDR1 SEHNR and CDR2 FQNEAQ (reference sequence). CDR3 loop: CASSHSRQPQHF. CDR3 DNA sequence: TGTGCCAGCAGTCATAGTAGGCAGCCCCAGCATTTT.

The CDR3 nucleotides are TGTGCCAGCAGTTTAAGGTCGCAGGGGAATCAGCCCCAGCATTTT. Protein product: CASSLRSQGNQPQHF. The chain is built from TRBV28 and TRBJ1-5; D is perhaps TRBD1 (6 bases). V dropped 2 bases and J dropped 4 bases, with 12 bases sitting between them. Germline CDR1 MDHEN, CDR2 SYDVKM. There are 15 residues in the CDR3.

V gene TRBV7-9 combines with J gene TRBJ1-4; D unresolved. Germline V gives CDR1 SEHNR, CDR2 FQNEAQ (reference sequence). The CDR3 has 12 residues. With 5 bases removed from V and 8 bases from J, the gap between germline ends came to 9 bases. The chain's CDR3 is CASSPTREKLFF. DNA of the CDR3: TGTGCCAGCAGCCCCACCCGGGAAAAACTGTTTTTT. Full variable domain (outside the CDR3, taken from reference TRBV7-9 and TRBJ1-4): DTGVSQNPRHKITKRGQNVTFRCDPISEHNRLYWYRQTLGQGPEFLTYFQNEAQLEKSRLLSDRFSAERPKGSFSTLEIQRTEQGDSAMYLCASSPTREKLFFGSGTQLSVL.

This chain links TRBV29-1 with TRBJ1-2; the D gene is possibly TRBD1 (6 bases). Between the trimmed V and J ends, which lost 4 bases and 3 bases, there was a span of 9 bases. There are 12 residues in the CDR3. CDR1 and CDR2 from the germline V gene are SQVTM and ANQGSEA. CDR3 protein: CSVVSGDYGYTF. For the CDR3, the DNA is TGCAGCGTTGTATCAGGGGACTATGGCTACACCTTC.

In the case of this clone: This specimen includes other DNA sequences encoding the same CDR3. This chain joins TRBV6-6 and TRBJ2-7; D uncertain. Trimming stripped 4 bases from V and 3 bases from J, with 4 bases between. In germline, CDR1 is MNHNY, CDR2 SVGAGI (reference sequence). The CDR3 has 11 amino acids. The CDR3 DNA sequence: TGTGCCAGCAGTTCCTTCTACGAGCAGTACTTC. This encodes CASSSFYEQYF.

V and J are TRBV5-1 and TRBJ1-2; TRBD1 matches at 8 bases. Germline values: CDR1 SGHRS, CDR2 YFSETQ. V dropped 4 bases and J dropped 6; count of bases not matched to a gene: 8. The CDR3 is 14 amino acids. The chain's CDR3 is CASSTGQGSDGYTF. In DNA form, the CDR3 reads TGCGCCAGCAGCACTGGACAGGGCTCAGATGGCTACACCTTC.

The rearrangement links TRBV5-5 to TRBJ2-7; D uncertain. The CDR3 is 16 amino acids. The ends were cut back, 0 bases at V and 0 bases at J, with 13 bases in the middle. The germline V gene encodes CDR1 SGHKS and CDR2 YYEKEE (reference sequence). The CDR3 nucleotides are TGTGCCAGCAGCTTGGGATCGGGCAGTGTCTCCTACGAGCAGTACTTC. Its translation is CASSLGSGSVSYEQYF.